The sequence of this T cell receptor (beta chain) was determined in a study of cytomegalovirus exposure and HLA in healthy donors. Primers for the PCR totalled 60 Vbeta and 13 Jbeta. Assay used: immunoSEQ multiplex PCR; TCRdb lists only in-frame clones, some missing. The sample has over 60,000 clones, 65% to 85% seen once; the top ten hold roughly 12%. A note on this clone: The antigen is unknown.

Regarding the study as a whole: As a later analysis revealed, most CMV-associated TCR beta chains appeared HLA-restricted. Rates of TCR association differed by HLA locus in a later analysis, with DRB1 highest and HLA-C lowest. Later genetic work tied a missense DCLRE1C variant to beta-chain V and J trimming.

Trimming removed 0 bases at V and 4 bases at J, with 10 bases between. CDR3 length: 14 amino acids. From germline, CDR1 is ENHRY and CDR2 SYGVKD. The sequence was collected from a man in his sixties or seventies in good health and CMV-seronegative. The chain is built from TRBV10-3 and TRBJ2-7; perhaps TRBD1 as D (6 bases). The sample consisted of PBMCs. CDR3 region: CAISESQGAYEQYF. The CDR3 DNA reads TGTGCCATCAGTGAGTCACAGGGAGCTTACGAGCAGTACTTC.